This T cell receptor beta chain appears in the sequencing data of a study of T-cell memory formation after mild COVID-19. Turning to the study itself: Largely donor-specific TCR clusters were found. Overall study findings and caveats: Of the contracting clones, CD4+ ones lay mainly in CM and EM, and CD8+ ones in EMRA. The SARS-CoV-2 specificity of second-wave clones reaching peak at day 37 remained unverified.

With constant-segment primers, 5'RACE yielded cDNA libraries of TCR alpha and TCR beta that carried sample barcodes and UMIs. TCRdb re-called the 5' RACE reads with MiXCR, one entry per CDR3 protein. The data contain roughly 110,000 distinct CDR3 sequences, around 12% of them seen just once; the ten biggest clones take up roughly 30%. This clonotype has more than one count but fewer than ten. Its antigen remains unknown. Germline V gene lookup returns CDR1 SSHAT and CDR2 FNYEAQ (reference sequence). V was shortened by 0 bases and J by 4 bases, with 15 bases between the two germline ends. The CDR3 has 17 amino acids.

The specimen sequenced was PBMCs or a T cell subset sorted from them (not recorded which). This chain joins TRBV7-7 and TRBJ2-2; weak D call: TRBD1 (5 bases). The clonotype was recovered from an adult woman who had mild COVID-19 (a few samples of this study predate the infection). Cell type and time point are not known. CDR3 DNA sequence: TGTGCCAGCAGCTTAGCCTCAGGGCCTATCGTCACCGGGGAGCTGTTTTTT. This translates into CASSLASGPIVTGELFF.